This T cell receptor (beta chain) was documented in a study of control samples from healthy donors and cancer patients. CDR1 SNHLY and CDR2 FYNNEI come from the germline V gene. The CDR3 totals 16 residues. V dropped 6 bases and J dropped 0; count of bases not matched to a gene: 7. Produced via immunoSEQ multiplex PCR; TCRdb's table is partial and in-frame only. The sample holds 190,000 or so clones; 90% to 95% are singletons and the top ten take over 1.3%. The sample consisted of blood. The origin of this receptor is a man between 18 and 35 years old in good health. The V call is TRBV2, the J call TRBJ1-3; 8 nucleotides agree with TRBD1. CDR3 sequence (DNA): TGTGCCAGCAGCCGGACAGGGCCTAGCTCTGGAAACACCATATATTTT. This codes for CASSRTGPSSGNTIYF.